Shown below are 21 T cell receptor beta chains from a single sample sequenced in a study of CD8 T cells in Susac syndrome. The RNA, about 0.5 to 1 ug, was put through reverse transcription using random hexamers. MiXCR, applied by TCRdb to the immunoSEQ multiplex PCR reads, yields one record per CDR3 protein. The table includes 95,000 to 150,000 distinct CDR3 sequences, roughly 94% detected once. Sequencing was performed on CD8+ T cells from PBMCs. The receptors originated from a human donor with Susac syndrome.

J is TRBJ1-2 and V is TRBV5-6; tentatively, D is TRBD1 (5 bases). The CDR3 covers 13 residues. Trimming shortened V by 3 bases and J by 4 bases, and 10 bases separated the two germline ends. Germline V lookup: CDR1 SGHDT, CDR2 YYEEEE. CDR3 nucleotide sequence: TGTGCCAGCAGCTCACAGGAGGTCTATGGCTACACCTTC. This codes for CASSSQEVYGYTF.

The chain combines TRBV5-1 with TRBJ2-2, with TRBD1 identical over 8 bases. Germline loops: CDR1 SGHRS, CDR2 YFSETQ. This CDR3 region has 15 residues. V lost 4 bases to trimming and J lost 5 bases; unmatched junction nucleotides: 7. CDR3 nucleotides: TGCGCCAGCAGCCAAGAAAGACAGGGGACCGGGGAGCTGTTTTTT. It specifies CASSQERQGTGELFF.

This chain links TRBV20-1 with TRBJ1-2; a possible D gene is TRBD1 (6 bases). The CDR3 runs to 13 residues. Germline CDR1 DFQATT, CDR2 SNEGSKA (reference sequence). V was cut by 7 bases and J by 2 bases, with 14 bases left in between. The CDR3 reads CSVGGDKNYGYTF. The CDR3 region has the DNA TGCAGTGTCGGCGGGGACAAGAACTATGGCTACACCTTC.

The chain links TRBV7-9 to TRBJ2-3; 7 nucleotides line up with TRBD2. V trimming: 4 bases; J trimming: 0 bases; junction bases outside the gene matches: 4. This CDR3 spans 15 amino acids. Per the germline V gene, CDR1 is SEHNR and CDR2 is FQNEAQ (reference sequence). CDR3 region: CASSSAGVSTDTQYF. The CDR3, as DNA: TGTGCCAGCAGCTCCGCGGGGGTGAGCACAGATACGCAGTATTTT.

The CDR3 DNA reads as TGTGCCAGTAGCGTGGGGACCGGGCCGAACACTGAAGCTTTCTTT. As protein: CASSVGTGPNTEAFF. The chain employs TRBV19 and TRBJ1-1; D might be TRBD1 (5 bases). The CDR3 runs to 15 residues. Trimming cost V 6 bases and J 1 base, with 15 bases left between them. The germline V gene encodes CDR1 LNHDA and CDR2 SQIVND (reference sequence).

V usage is TRBV9 and J usage is TRBJ1-1, with D possibly being TRBD1 (5 bases). Trimming took off 3 bases at V and 4 bases at J, with 10 bases between the two ends. Germline CDR1 and CDR2: SGDLS and YYNGEE. The CDR3 has 13 amino acids. The CDR3 spells CASSGGGGTEAFF. As DNA, the CDR3 is TGTGCCAGCAGCGGGGGGGGAGGCACTGAAGCTTTCTTT. The whole variable domain, filled in from reference TRBV9 and TRBJ1-1, reads DSGVTQTPKHLITATGQRVTLRCSPRSGDLSVYWYQQSLDQGLQFLIQYYNGEERAKGNILERFSAQQFPDLHSELNLSSLELGDSALYFCASSGGGGTEAFFGQGTRLTVV.

The CDR3 DNA reads as TGTGCCAGTAGTCCCGGGACAGGGGGCAGCTATGGCTACACCTTC. Translation: CASSPGTGGSYGYTF. This rearrangement joins TRBV19 to TRBJ1-2, with 12 nucleotides matching TRBD1. Germline-derived CDR1 and CDR2 are LNHDA and SQIVND (reference sequence). The CDR3 is made up of 15 amino acids. The V segment lost 5 bases and the J segment 4 bases; nucleotides outside the gene matches: 5.

This clonotype appeared once. The chain links TRBV7-8 to TRBJ2-3; 13 positions agree with TRBD2. The CDR3 is made up of 18 amino acids. Trimming removed 3 bases from V and 0 bases from J; junction bases left unmatched: 6. Germline CDR1 reads SGHVS; CDR2 reads FQNEAQ. CDR3 coding DNA: TGTGCCAGCAGCTTGGAAACTAGCGGGGGGGCTAGCACAGATACGCAGTATTTT. It specifies CASSLETSGGASTDTQYF.

The chain joins TRBV30 to TRBJ2-6, with D tentatively TRBD1 (7 bases). V lost 4 bases, J lost 2 bases, and 12 bases lay in between. The CDR3 consists of 15 residues. The germline V gene encodes CDR1 GTSNPN and CDR2 SVGIG (reference sequence). Written as DNA, the CDR3 is TGTGCCTGGATGGAGGGGGCTACTGGGGCCAACGTCCTGACTTTC. Amino acids: CAWMEGATGANVLTF.

The chain has TRBV29-1 and TRBJ2-1; TRBD1 matches 11 bases. The V gene end was trimmed by 6 bases and the J gene end by 8 bases; junction bases not matched to a gene: 3. The CDR3 length is 12 residues. From germline, CDR1 is SQVTM and CDR2 ANQGSEA. The CDR3 spells CSVRTGGYEQFF. CDR3 nucleotides: TGCAGCGTACGGACAGGGGGCTATGAGCAGTTCTTC.

In its sample, this clonotype was seen once. This rearrangement joins TRBV12-3 or TRBV12-4 to TRBJ1-1; D ambiguous. This CDR3 spans 14 amino acids. Trimming pared 0 bases from V and 4 bases from J, leaving 9 bases between. The CDR3 loop is CASSLAGSGTEAFF. CDR3 DNA: TGTGCCAGCAGTTTAGCGGGGAGTGGCACTGAAGCTTTCTTT.

The chain links TRBV12-3 or TRBV12-4 to TRBJ1-2, with 9 bases that match TRBD1. With 4 bases clipped from V and 3 bases from J, the junction kept 6 bases outside the gene matches. The CDR3 length is 15 residues. The CDR3 bases are TGTGCCAGCAGTTCCCCGACAGGGGGTGACTATGGCTACACCTTC. This codes for CASSSPTGGDYGYTF.

This chain uses TRBV9 with TRBJ1-1; D perhaps matches TRBD1 (6 bases). The CDR3 length is 14 residues. Germline V lookup: CDR1 SGDLS, CDR2 YYNGEE. The ends were cut back, 3 bases at V and 1 base at J, with 10 bases in the middle. This CDR3 is CASSGPQGNTEAFF. The CDR3 nucleotides are TGTGCCAGCAGCGGACCACAGGGGAACACTGAAGCTTTCTTT.

The chain couples TRBV7-9 to TRBJ2-1; 8 bases are a match to TRBD2. CDR3 length: 16 amino acids. The V gene's germline CDR1 is SEHNR and CDR2 FQNEAQ (reference sequence). V shed 6 bases, J shed 3 bases, and the junction held 10 bases outside the gene matches. CDR3 residues: CASSLSGGSFYNEQFF. In DNA form, the CDR3 reads TGTGCCAGCAGTTTGAGCGGGGGAAGTTTCTACAATGAGCAGTTCTTC.

This clonotype was recorded once. The CDR3 sequence is CSVGDREDTEAFF. CDR3 DNA sequence: TGCAGCGTGGGGGACAGGGAGGACACTGAAGCTTTCTTT. The chain links TRBV29-1 to TRBJ1-1; 9 nucleotides line up with TRBD1. The CDR3 has 13 residues. Germline CDR1 and CDR2: SQVTM and ANQGSEA. J gave up 3 bases and V 6 bases, and 5 bases lay outside the gene matches.

V is TRBV6-5 and J is TRBJ2-3, with TRBD2 identical over 7 bases. The CDR3 sequence is 11 residues long. V was pared by 6 bases and J by 15 bases, with 9 bases of the junction left unmatched. The germline gives CDR1 MNHEY, CDR2 SVGAGI. CDR3 sequence (DNA): TGTGCCAGCAGCTTCAGCGGCGGGAGTTATTTT. Its translation is CASSFSGGSYF.

V gene TRBV20-1 combines with J gene TRBJ2-3, with a weak D call TRBD2 (6 bases). There are 15 residues in the CDR3. Germline assignment: CDR1 DFQATT and CDR2 SNEGSKA (reference sequence). The V end was cut by 1 base, the J end by 6 bases, with 17 bases between. CDR3 DNA: TGCAGTGCTAGAGGAGGATTTGGCGGGGATGATACGCAGTATTTT. Translating it yields CSARGGFGGDDTQYF.

This chain connects TRBV19 to TRBJ1-6, with 7 bases identical to TRBD1. Losses at the gene ends were 5 bases for V and 9 bases for J; bases not matched to a gene: 13. In germline, CDR1 is LNHDA, CDR2 SQIVND (reference sequence). The CDR3 has 16 residues. The CDR3 reads CASSPGTEPSFSPLHF. DNA of the CDR3: TGTGCCAGTAGTCCCGGGACAGAACCTTCATTTTCACCCCTCCACTTT.

The genes are TRBV4-2 and TRBJ2-7, with D tentatively TRBD1 (5 bases). In germline, CDR1 is LGHNA, CDR2 YNFKEQ. The CDR3 is 13 amino acids. Trimming pared 1 base from V and 6 bases from J, leaving 10 bases between. In nucleotides, the CDR3 is TGTGCCAGCAGCCAAGTGCAAGGGGCCGAGCAGTACTTC. This gives the protein CASSQVQGAEQYF.

This clonotype appeared once. The V gene is TRBV5-1, the J gene TRBJ1-2, with 9 bases lining up with TRBD1. Unmatched junction bases numbered 3, after V lost 0 bases and J lost 0 bases. Germline loops: CDR1 SGHRS, CDR2 YFSETQ. The CDR3 has 16 residues. Written as DNA, the CDR3 is TGCGCCAGCAGCTTGGGGACAGGGGCCACTAACTATGGCTACACCTTC. Residues: CASSLGTGATNYGYTF.

V and J are TRBV19 and TRBJ1-5; D remains unclear. The V gene lost 3 bases and the J gene lost 1 base, with 10 bases spanning the gap. CDR1 and CDR2 from the germline V gene are LNHDA and SQIVND (reference sequence). There are 15 residues in the CDR3. CDR3 bases: TGTGCCAGTAGTATGGGCAGATTAAGCAATCAGCCCCAGCATTTT. It yields the protein CASSMGRLSNQPQHF.